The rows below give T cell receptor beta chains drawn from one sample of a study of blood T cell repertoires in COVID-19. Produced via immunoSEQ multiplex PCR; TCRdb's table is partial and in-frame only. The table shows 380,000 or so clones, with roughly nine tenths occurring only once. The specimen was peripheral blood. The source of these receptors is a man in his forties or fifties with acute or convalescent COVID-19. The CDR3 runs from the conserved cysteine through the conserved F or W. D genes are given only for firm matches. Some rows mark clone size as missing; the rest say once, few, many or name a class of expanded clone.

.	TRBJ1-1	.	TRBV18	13	TGTGCCAGCTCGCCCACACGGGACACTGAAGCTTTCTTT	CASSPTRDTEAFF
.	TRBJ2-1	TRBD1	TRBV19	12	TGTGCCAGTAGTGACAGGGGCCATGAGCAGTTCTTC	CASSDRGHEQFF
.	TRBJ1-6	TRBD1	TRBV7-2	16	TGTGCCAGCAGCCCCCAGGGGGGCGATTATAATTCACCCCTCCACTTT	CASSPQGGDYNSPLHF
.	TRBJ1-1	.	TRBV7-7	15	TGTGCTAGCAGCTTAAAATGGGGGCGGAACACTGAAGCTTTCTTT	CASSLKWGRNTEAFF
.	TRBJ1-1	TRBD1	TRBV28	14	TGTGCCAGCAGTTTCGAAAACGGACAGGGTGAAGCTTTCTTT	CASSFENGQGEAFF
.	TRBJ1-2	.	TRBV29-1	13	TGCAGCGTTGAAGACCTGGACTACTATGGCTACACCTTC	CSVEDLDYYGYTF
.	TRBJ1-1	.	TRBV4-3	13	TGCGCCAGCAGCCAAGATGGGGCAGGGAAAGCTTTCTTT	CASSQDGAGKAFF
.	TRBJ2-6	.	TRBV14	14	TGTGCCAGCAGCCGGAGCTCTGGGGCCAACGTCCTGACTTTC	CASSRSSGANVLTF
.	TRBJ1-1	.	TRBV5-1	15	TGCGCCAGCAGCCCCTGGGGGCGAATGAACACTGAAGCTTTCTTT	CASSPWGRMNTEAFF
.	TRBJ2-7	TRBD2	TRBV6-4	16	TGTGCCAGCAAAGCAGTGACGGGGGGGCCGGACTACGAGCAGTACTTC	CASKAVTGGPDYEQYF
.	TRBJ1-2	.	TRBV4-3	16	TGCGCCAGCAGCCAAGATCGGCGACAGTCGGGGGGTGGCTACACCTTC	CASSQDRRQSGGGYTF
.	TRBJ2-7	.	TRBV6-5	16	TGTGCCAGCAGTTTCCTAAACAGGAGATTCTCCTACGAGCAGTACTTC	CASSFLNRRFSYEQYF
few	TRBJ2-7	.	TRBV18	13	TGTGCCAGCTCAAGAGACAGCACCTACGAGCAGTACTTC	CASSRDSTYEQYF
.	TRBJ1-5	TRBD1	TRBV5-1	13	TGCGCCAGCAGCTTGACAGGGGATCAGCCCCAGCATTTT	CASSLTGDQPQHF
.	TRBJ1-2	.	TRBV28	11	TGTGCCAGCAGTTTTTCTCTTGGCTACACCTTC	CASSFSLGYTF
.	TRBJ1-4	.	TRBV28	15	TGTGCCAGCAGCTTGGCCACGGGGAGACATGAAAAACTGTTTTTT	CASSLATGRHEKLFF
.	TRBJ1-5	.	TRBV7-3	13	TGTGCCAGCAGCCAGGGGAGCGATCAGCCCCAGCATTTT	CASSQGSDQPQHF
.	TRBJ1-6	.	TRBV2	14	TGTGCCAGCAGGACCGGGACAACCAATTCACCCCTCCACTTT	CASRTGTTNSPLHF
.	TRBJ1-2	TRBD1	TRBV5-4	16	TGTGCCAGCAGCTTCTATAGGGACAGGGAGTCCGCCGGCTACACCTTC	CASSFYRDRESAGYTF
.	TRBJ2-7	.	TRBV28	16	TGTGCCAGCAGTACTCCCACTCGGGAGTATTTGTACGAGCAGTACTTC	CASSTPTREYLYEQYF
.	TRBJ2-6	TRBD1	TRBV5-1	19	TGCGCCAGCAGCAGGCGACCGGGACAGGGTCCTGCTGGGGCCAACGTCCTGACTTTC	CASSRRPGQGPAGANVLTF
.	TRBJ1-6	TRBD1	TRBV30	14	TGTGCCTGGACCCGCCGGGACAGGGATTCACCCCTCCACTTT	CAWTRRDRDSPLHF
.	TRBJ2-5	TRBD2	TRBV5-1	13	TGCGCCAGCGGGGGGGTACCTGAAGGGGACCAGTACTTC	CASGGVPEGDQYF
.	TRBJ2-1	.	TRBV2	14	TGTGCCAGCAGCACCCTGACTAGGGCCGATGAGCAGTTCTTC	CASSTLTRADEQFF
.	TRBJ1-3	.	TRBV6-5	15	TGTGCCAGCAGTTACTCGAGCAGGGCTGGAAACACCATATATTTT	CASSYSSRAGNTIYF
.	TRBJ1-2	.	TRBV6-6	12	TGTGCCAGCGGGAGGGTCTACTATGGCTACACCTTC	CASGRVYYGYTF
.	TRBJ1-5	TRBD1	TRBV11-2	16	TGTGCCAGCAGCTTAGGGGCAGGGGGCGAGAATCAGCCCCAGCATTTT	CASSLGAGGENQPQHF
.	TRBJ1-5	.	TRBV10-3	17	TGTGCCATCAGTGAGTCGGGCGGAGGTAATAGCAATCAGCCCCAGCATTTT	CAISESGGGNSNQPQHF
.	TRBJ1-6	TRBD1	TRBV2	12	TGTGCCACCGGGACAGGGGATTCACCCCTCCACTTT	CATGTGDSPLHF
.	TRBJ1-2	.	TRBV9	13	TGTGCCAGCAGCGTAAAAGGAGACAGAAGCTACACCTTC	CASSVKGDRSYTF
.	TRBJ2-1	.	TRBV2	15	TGTGCCAGCAGTGTATTTACGGCGGGGCTCAATGAGCAGTTCTTC	CASSVFTAGLNEQFF
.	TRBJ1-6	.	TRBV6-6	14	TGTGCCAGCAGTTACTCAAATTCAGGGTCCCCCCTCCACTTT	CASSYSNSGSPLHF
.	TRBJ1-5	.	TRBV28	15	TGTGCCAGCGGGTGGTCTCGGGACACCGGGCGGCCCCAGCATTTT	CASGWSRDTGRPQHF
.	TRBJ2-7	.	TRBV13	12	TGTGCCAGCAGCTTAGGCCTCCGGGAGCAGTACTTC	CASSLGLREQYF
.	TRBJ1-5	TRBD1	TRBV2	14	TGTGCCAGCAGTAAGGACAGGGGCAATCAGCCCCAGCATTTT	CASSKDRGNQPQHF
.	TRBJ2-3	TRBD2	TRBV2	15	TGTGCCAGCAGAAGACTAGCCCAGGGCACAGATACGCAGTATTTT	CASRRLAQGTDTQYF
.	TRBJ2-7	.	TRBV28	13	TGTGCCAGCAGTTTGGCCGAAACCTACGAGCAGTACTTC	CASSLAETYEQYF
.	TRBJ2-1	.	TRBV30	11	TGTGCCTGGAGTGACTTCGCTGAGCAGTTCTTC	CAWSDFAEQFF
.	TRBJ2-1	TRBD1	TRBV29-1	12	TGCAGCGTTTATTGGACAGGGAATGAGCAGTTCTTC	CSVYWTGNEQFF
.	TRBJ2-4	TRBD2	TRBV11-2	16	TGTGCCAGCAGCTCCGGGACTAGCAAGACCAAAAACATTCAGTACTTC	CASSSGTSKTKNIQYF
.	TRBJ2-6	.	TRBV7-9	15	TGTGCCAGCAGCTACGGCGGCTCTGGGGCCAACGTCCTGACTTTC	CASSYGGSGANVLTF
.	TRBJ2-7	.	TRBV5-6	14	TGTGCCAGCAGCTTCTCTGGGCTGTCCTACGAGCAGTACTTC	CASSFSGLSYEQYF
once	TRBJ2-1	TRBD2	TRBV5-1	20	TGCGCCAGCAGCTTGGTGTGGGGGACTAGCGGGAGGGCGTCCTACAATGAGCAGTTCTTC	CASSLVWGTSGRASYNEQFF
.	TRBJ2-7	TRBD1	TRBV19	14	TGTGCCAGTAGTAGCCAGGGGGCTTCGGGAGAGCAGTACTTC	CASSSQGASGEQYF
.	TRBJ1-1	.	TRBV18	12	TGTGCCAGCTCACCGGCAGGCAGTGAAGCTTTCTTT	CASSPAGSEAFF
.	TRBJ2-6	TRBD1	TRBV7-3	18	TGTGCCAGCAGCCTGGGGCCAGGGGGCCTCTCTGGGGCCAACGTCCTGACTTTC	CASSLGPGGLSGANVLTF